A single sample is the source of the 17 T cell receptor beta chains below, sequenced in a study of response to subunit inactivated influenza vaccine. TCRdb re-analysed the RT-PCR reads in MiXCR, keeping a single row per CDR3 protein. The sample contains about 190,000 distinct CDR3 sequences, about 15% of which appear only once. The sample in question was CD8+ T cells sorted from PBMCs, obtained less than 6 days after vaccination. These receptors were obtained from a man aged 45 to 65 who received an inactivated influenza vaccine.

The CDR3 sequence is CASSFSGGPPYNEQFF. The CDR3 DNA follows: TGTGCCAGCAGTTTCAGCGGGGGGCCGCCCTACAATGAGCAGTTCTTC. V gene TRBV7-3 combines with J gene TRBJ2-1; 9 positions agree with TRBD2. After removal of 6 bases from V and 2 bases from J, the junction contained 8 bases not matched to a gene. Germline values: CDR1 SGHTA, CDR2 FQGTGA. The CDR3 sequence is 16 residues long. The whole variable domain, filled in from reference TRBV7-3 and TRBJ2-1, reads GAGVSQTPSNKVTEKGKYVELRCDPISGHTALYWYRQSLGQGPEFLIYFQGTGAADDSGLPNDRFFAVRPEGSVSTLKIQRTERGDSAVYLCASSFSGGPPYNEQFFGPGTRLTVL.

CDR3 sequence: CSAATGRGYNEQFF. Here the CDR3 DNA reads TGCAGTGCCGCGACCGGGAGGGGTTACAATGAGCAGTTCTTC. V usage is TRBV20-1 and J usage is TRBJ2-1; 8 bases fit TRBD2. With V trimmed by 6 bases and J by 4 bases, 8 bases remained unmatched. Germline loops: CDR1 DFQATT, CDR2 SNEGSKA (reference sequence). The CDR3 spans 14 residues.

V is TRBV4-3 and J is TRBJ2-3; 7 nucleotides line up with TRBD1. Germline lookup yields CDR1 LGHNA and CDR2 YSLEER. The CDR3 is made up of 14 amino acids. V was pared by 0 bases and J by 9 bases, with 6 bases of the junction left unmatched. The CDR3 reads CASSQDYGQDTQYF. CDR3 in DNA: TGCGCCAGCAGCCAAGATTACGGACAGGACACGCAGTATTTT.

The V gene is TRBV12-3 or TRBV12-4, the J gene TRBJ1-4; TRBD1 is a possible D gene (6 bases). V lost 3 bases and J lost 3, with 14 bases in between. The CDR3 contains 16 residues. CDR3 loop: CASSFELPGANEKLFF. Here the CDR3 DNA reads TGTGCCAGCAGTTTCGAGCTCCCAGGGGCTAATGAAAAACTGTTTTTT.

This clonotype appeared a single time. The V and J genes are TRBV5-1 and TRBJ1-1; TRBD1 matches at 8 bases. CDR3 length: 14 amino acids. J lost 1 base, V lost 6 bases, and 5 bases had no gene match. CDR1 SGHRS and CDR2 YFSETQ come from the germline V gene. The DNA for the CDR3 is TGCGCCAGCATGAACGGACAGGGGAACACTGAAGCTTTCTTT. Encoded protein: CASMNGQGNTEAFF.

The chain couples TRBV11-2 to TRBJ2-1, with 11 bases fitting TRBD2. Germline values: CDR1 SGHAT, CDR2 FQNNGV. With V trimmed by 1 base and J by 1 base, 15 bases remained unmatched. The CDR3 totals 21 residues. This chain's CDR3 is CASSLVLGGASGGRSYNEQFF. Here the CDR3 DNA reads TGTGCCAGCAGCTTAGTCTTGGGTGGGGCTAGCGGGGGGAGGTCCTACAATGAGCAGTTCTTC.

About this clonotype itself: Sequence at one end of the junction differs from germline and may be a read error. V gene TRBV16 combines with J gene TRBJ1-5; D call uncertain. CDR3 length equals 13 residues. In germline, CDR1 is KGHSY, CDR2 FQNENV. CDR3 bases: TGTGCCAGCAGCCCATACAGCAATCAGCCCCATCATTTT. Encoded protein: CASSPYSNQPHHF.

The rearrangement links TRBV7-2 to TRBJ2-7; 8 bases are a match to TRBD2. The CDR3 loop spans 14 amino acids. Trimming removed 5 bases from V and 4 bases from J; junction bases left unmatched: 7. CDR1 is SGHTA and CDR2 is FQGNSA in the germline V gene. Here the CDR3 reads CASSAASGLYEQYF. The CDR3 bases are TGTGCCAGCAGCGCCGCTAGCGGGCTATACGAGCAGTACTTC.

This clonotype was counted only a few times. The CDR3 protein is CASSLIGNYGYTF. The CDR3 DNA reads as TGCGCCAGCAGCCTGATAGGGAACTATGGCTACACCTTC. V is TRBV4-3 and J is TRBJ1-2; D remains ambiguous. Germline V gives CDR1 LGHNA, CDR2 YSLEER. V shed 4 bases and J shed 2 bases, with 8 bases lying between them. The CDR3 has 13 residues.

This chain joins TRBV24-1 and TRBJ2-1; D remains ambiguous. The ends were cut back, 7 bases at V and 6 bases at J, with 9 bases in the middle. CDR3 length: 12 residues. CDR1 and CDR2 from the germline V gene are KGHDR and SFDVKD. Here the CDR3 DNA reads TGTGCCACCAGGGACCTCTCCAATGAGCAGTTCTTC. Translating gives CATRDLSNEQFF.

V gene TRBV7-9 combines with J gene TRBJ2-7; TRBD1 matches 7 bases. In germline, CDR1 is SEHNR, CDR2 FQNEAQ (reference sequence). The CDR3 covers 14 residues. Losses at the gene ends were 5 bases for V and 4 bases for J; bases not matched to a gene: 8. The CDR3 is CASSTGTAPYEQYF. The CDR3 DNA reads TGTGCCAGCAGCACAGGGACAGCACCATACGAGCAGTACTTC.

This clonotype was recorded a few times. The chain employs TRBV15 and TRBJ2-1, with unresolved D. The CDR3 sequence is 14 residues long. Trimming cost V 3 bases and J 4 bases, with 10 bases left between them. CDR1 and CDR2 (germline): LNHNV, YYDKDF (reference sequence). CDR3 DNA: TGTGCCACCAGCAGTACTATTCAATACAATGAGCAGTTCTTC. Its translation: CATSSTIQYNEQFF.

This clonotype is labeled medium-sized. The gene calls are TRBV2 and TRBJ2-1, with TRBD2 identical over 8 bases. V shed 11 bases and J 2 bases; nucleotides not matched to a gene: 23. Germline CDR1 reads SNHLY; CDR2 reads FYNNEI. The CDR3 is 19 amino acids. The CDR3 is CACCFGPVGGRIPYNEQFF. DNA for the CDR3: TGTGCCTGCTGTTTCGGGCCTGTCGGCGGGAGGATACCCTACAATGAGCAGTTCTTC.

The rearrangement links TRBV29-1 to TRBJ2-1, with 10 bases that match TRBD2. The germline CDR1 and CDR2 sequences are SQVTM and ANQGSEA. This CDR3 region has 15 residues. After removal of 1 base from V and 4 bases from J, the junction contained 4 bases not matched to a gene. The CDR3 is CSVEGTSGNYNEQFF. The CDR3 nucleotides read TGCAGCGTTGAAGGGACTAGCGGTAATTACAATGAGCAGTTCTTC.

This clonotype appeared a few times. V usage is TRBV6-6 and J usage is TRBJ1-1, with D perhaps matching TRBD1 (5 bases). Trimming took off 0 bases at V and 6 bases at J, with 8 bases between the two ends. This CDR3 has 13 residues. Germline assignment: CDR1 MNHNY and CDR2 SVGAGI (reference sequence). DNA of the CDR3: TGTGCCAGCAGTTACTCTGTGGGGGCTGAAGCTTTCTTT. It yields the protein CASSYSVGAEAFF.

This clonotype has more than one count but fewer than ten. The rearrangement links TRBV6-1 to TRBJ2-3; D remains unclear. V was clipped by 4 bases and J by 2 bases, with 16 bases between them. Germline lookup yields CDR1 MNHNS and CDR2 SASEGT. The CDR3 sequence is 16 residues long. The CDR3 coding sequence is TGTGCCAGCAGTGTCTCCGGGCCCTCACCCACAGATACGCAGTATTTT. It translates to CASSVSGPSPTDTQYF.

V gene TRBV27 combines with J gene TRBJ2-7; D is possibly TRBD1 or TRBD2 (7 bases each). V was pared by 3 bases and J by 2 bases, with 17 bases between. Looked up from germline, CDR1 is MNHEY and CDR2 is SMNVEV (reference sequence). The CDR3 has 16 amino acids. The CDR3, as DNA: TGTGCCAGCAGTTTTTCCCAGGGGGGGGCTACCTACGAGCAGTACTTC. It translates to CASSFSQGGATYEQYF.